Each of the 2 T cell receptor beta chains below was sequenced from the same sample in a study of follicular helper T cells after annual influenza vaccination. Assay used: immunoSEQ multiplex PCR; TCRdb lists only in-frame clones, some missing. This table holds 10,000 to 11,000 clones, approximately 78% found once. Sample time point: 2015-2016 season, 7 days after influenza vaccination. Source: CXCR5+ CD38- circulating T follicular helper cells from blood, taken 7 days after influenza vaccination. Sample subset: circulating Tfh, non-naive CD4+CXCR5+PD-1+ (ICOS+CD38+ or ICOS-CD38-). The receptors were sampled from an adult who received the influenza vaccine.

The chain carries TRBV5-1 and TRBJ2-3; tentative D call: TRBD2 (6 bases). Between the trimmed V and J ends, which lost 1 base and 4 bases, there was a span of 13 bases. Germline V gene sequence: CDR1 SGHRS, CDR2 YFSETQ. The CDR3 sequence is 15 residues long. CDR3 DNA sequence: TGCGCCAGCAGCTTGACGGGGGATAGTGCAGATACGCAGTATTTT. It encodes CASSLTGDSADTQYF.

Only a few counts were recorded for this clone. The sample holds other DNA sequences that translate to the same CDR3. The chain is built from TRBV7-9 and TRBJ1-2, with D unresolved. Deletions cut 1 base from V and 3 bases from J, with 6 bases between. Germline CDR1 is SEHNR and CDR2 is FQNEAQ (reference sequence). This CDR3 is 13 amino acids long. Here the CDR3 reads CASSLEADYGYTF. The CDR3 nucleotides are TGTGCCAGCAGCTTAGAGGCAGACTATGGCTACACCTTC.